A single sample gave rise to the 10 T cell receptor beta chains below, sequenced in a study of T cells after yellow fever vaccination. From the 5' RACE reads, TCRdb called clonotypes with MiXCR, one entry per CDR3 protein. The sample has approximately 300,000 distinct CDR3 sequences; about 10% are singletons. The sample here was CD4+ T cells sorted from PBMCs, taken 45 days after the yellow fever booster vaccination. The receptors shown here come from a man aged 18 to 29 who received the YFV17D yellow fever vaccine.

This clonotype has more than one count but fewer than ten. This chain links TRBV5-1 with TRBJ2-3, with 10 bases fitting TRBD1. This CDR3 is built from 18 residues. V gave up 4 bases and J gave up 0 bases; unmatched junction bases: 11. CDR1 is SGHRS, CDR2 YFSETQ, per germline. CDR3 sequence: CASSAKGQGTSSTDTQYF. CDR3 sequence (DNA): TGCGCCAGCAGCGCCAAGGGACAGGGGACCTCTAGCACAGATACGCAGTATTTT.

The chain couples TRBV6-5 to TRBJ1-1, with 12 bases that match TRBD1. V was clipped by 8 bases and J by 8 bases; unmatched bases: 12. This CDR3 is 15 amino acids long. Germline CDR1 is MNHEY and CDR2 is SVGAGI. This CDR3 reads CASVKGDRGLWEAFF. In DNA, the CDR3 is TGTGCCAGCGTAAAGGGGGACAGGGGGCTATGGGAAGCTTTCTTT.

Remarks on this clonotype: The DNA is omitted, as the CDR3 cannot be located on it reliably, and the CDR3 follows TCRdb's listing. The V gene is TRBV6-1, the J gene TRBJ1-1; the table's D call, TRBD1, was not checked against the DNA. Germline V lookup: CDR1 MNHNS, CDR2 SASEGT. Ends included, the CDR3 has 13 residues. The CDR3 spells CASILGGYTEAFF.

This clonotype was found a few times. The rearrangement joins TRBV5-1 to TRBJ2-3, with 7 bases that match TRBD1. V trimming: 4 bases; J trimming: 4 bases; junction bases outside the gene matches: 6. The CDR3 is 14 residues long. In germline, CDR1 is SGHRS, CDR2 YFSETQ. The CDR3 sequence: CASSPTGAADTQYF. The CDR3 nucleotides read TGCGCCAGCAGCCCAACAGGGGCGGCAGATACGCAGTATTTT.

This chain connects TRBV5-5 to TRBJ2-5, with 8 bases fitting TRBD2. The CDR3 runs to 15 residues. With V trimmed by 0 bases and J by 5 bases, 6 bases remained unmatched. Germline CDR1 SGHKS, CDR2 YYEKEE (reference sequence). Here the CDR3 reads CASSLGAGGVETQYF. CDR3 bases: TGTGCCAGCAGCTTGGGGGCGGGGGGAGTGGAGACCCAGTACTTC.

This rearrangement joins TRBV11-2 to TRBJ1-2, with 12 bases fitting TRBD1. The V gene's germline CDR1 is SGHAT and CDR2 FQNNGV. CDR3 length: 16 amino acids. Germline trimming cut 5 bases from V and 6 bases from J; bases unmatched to any gene: 10. CDR3 residues: CASSNRDRGRKDGYTF. The CDR3 DNA sequence: TGTGCCAGCAGCAACCGGGACAGGGGGCGCAAAGATGGCTACACCTTC.

This clonotype was recorded a few times. J is TRBJ1-1 and V is TRBV5-5, with 7 bases identical to TRBD1. The CDR3 runs to 15 residues. The V segment lost 0 bases and the J segment 1 base; nucleotides outside the gene matches: 3. CDR1 SGHKS and CDR2 YYEKEE come from the germline V gene (reference sequence). CDR3 sequence: CASSLGTGANTEAFF. The CDR3, as DNA: TGTGCCAGCAGCTTGGGGACAGGAGCGAACACTGAAGCTTTCTTT.

This clonotype was recorded at least ten times. The chain is built from TRBV7-2 and TRBJ2-3; 8 bases are a match to TRBD2. Per the germline V gene, CDR1 is SGHTA and CDR2 is FQGNSA. This CDR3 has 16 residues. Trimming removed 2 bases from V and 3 bases from J; junction bases left unmatched: 7. The CDR3 spells CASSLSGGDWTDTQYF. CDR3 sequence (DNA): TGTGCCAGCAGCTTATCGGGGGGGGACTGGACAGATACGCAGTATTTT.

The gene calls are TRBV28 and TRBJ1-1; D is uncertain. Germline CDR1 and CDR2: MDHEN and SYDVKM. The CDR3 contains 13 residues. V was shortened by 5 bases and J by 5 bases, with 12 bases between the two germline ends. In DNA, the CDR3 is TGTGCCAGCAGTCGGGTGGGAAGTACTGAAGCTTTCTTT. The encoded protein is CASSRVGSTEAFF.

The chain carries TRBV7-9 and TRBJ1-2, with 12 bases fitting TRBD1. Trimming at V came to 5 bases and at J to 4 bases, leaving 11 bases not matched to a gene. CDR1 is SEHNR, CDR2 FQNEAQ, per germline (reference sequence). The CDR3 has 17 amino acids. CDR3 in amino acids: CASSPGQGALSGYGYTF. The DNA for the CDR3 is TGTGCCAGCAGCCCGGGACAGGGGGCTTTATCAGGCTATGGCTACACCTTC.